Listed below are T cell receptor beta chains from one sample, sequenced in a study of cytomegalovirus exposure and HLA in healthy donors. Only in-frame clones appear in the TCRdb table, and some are missing; sequencing was by immunoSEQ multiplex PCR. The repertoire holds tens of thousands of clones, over 75% seen once, with 4.4% in the top ten. Sequencing was performed on PBMCs. These receptor sequences come from a male donor in good health and CMV-seropositive. CDR3s include the opening cysteine and the closing phenylalanine or tryptophan. A D gene is named only where the DNA matches it firmly. Only part of the rows carry a size: once, few, many, or a class if the clone is expanded.

CDR3nt,CDR3aa,d_gene,abundance,j_gene,v_gene,len
TGCGCCAGCAGCTCCGGGACAGGGATGTACGAGCAGTACTTC,CASSSGTGMYEQYF,TRBD1,.,TRBJ2-7,TRBV5-1,14
TGTGCCAGCAGCTTCCCTGGCGGCAGCTCCTACAATGAGCAGTTCTTC,CASSFPGGSSYNEQFF,.,.,TRBJ2-1,TRBV13,16
TGTGCCAGCAGTTTAAGGGGGCCCTACGAGCAGTACTTC,CASSLRGPYEQYF,TRBD1,.,TRBJ2-7,TRBV27,13
TGTGCCAGCAGCACAGGAGGGATGGATACGCAGTATTTT,CASSTGGMDTQYF,.,.,TRBJ2-3,TRBV11-3,13
TGTGCCAGCAGCTTCAGGGCAGCGAACACCGGGGAGCTGTTTTTT,CASSFRAANTGELFF,.,.,TRBJ2-2,TRBV7-9,15
TGTGCCAGCAGTTTTGGCAGGGGAAGCACAGATACGCAGTATTTT,CASSFGRGSTDTQYF,.,.,TRBJ2-3,TRBV28,15
TGCAGCGTAGGAACGGGGTACGAAAAACTGTTTTTT,CSVGTGYEKLFF,.,.,TRBJ1-4,TRBV29-1,12
TGCGCCAGCAGCCTAGGACTATCCGGGGAGCTGTTTTTT,CASSLGLSGELFF,.,.,TRBJ2-2,TRBV4-1,13
TGTGCCAGCAGTACCCGACAGGGCCTGAACACTGAAGCTTTCTTT,CASSTRQGLNTEAFF,TRBD1,.,TRBJ1-1,TRBV2,15
TGTGCCAGCAGTTTGATGGCGGGGGGTCCGACTGAGCAGTTCTTC,CASSLMAGGPTEQFF,TRBD2,.,TRBJ2-1,TRBV28,15
TGTGCCAGCAGCTTAACAACTGGAAACACCATATATTTT,CASSLTTGNTIYF,.,.,TRBJ1-3,TRBV7-8,13
TGTGCCAGCACTCGGGACAGGGGTCGGTCTGAAGCTTTCTTT,CASTRDRGRSEAFF,TRBD1,.,TRBJ1-1,TRBV27,14
TGCGCCAGCAGCCAAGGCTCCAGGGGCACCTACGAGCAGTACTTC,CASSQGSRGTYEQYF,.,.,TRBJ2-7,TRBV4-1,15
TGTGCCAGCAGCTTCGGACTAGCGGGGGGGACTAGCACAGATACGCAGTATTTT,CASSFGLAGGTSTDTQYF,TRBD2,once,TRBJ2-3,TRBV5-5,18
TGTGCCAGCAGGGACAGGAGCACAGATACGCAGTATTTT,CASRDRSTDTQYF,TRBD1,.,TRBJ2-3,TRBV6-6,13
TGTGCCAGCAGCTTGGTGGGGGGCTCCTACGAGCAGTACTTC,CASSLVGGSYEQYF,.,.,TRBJ2-7,TRBV5-5,14
TGCGCCAGCAGCTTGGACGGTACTCGGTCCACTGAAGCTTTCTTT,CASSLDGTRSTEAFF,.,.,TRBJ1-1,TRBV5-1,15
TGTGCCAGCACTCCGGGAGGCTCCTACAATGAGCAGTTCTTC,CASTPGGSYNEQFF,TRBD2,once,TRBJ2-1,TRBV6-5,14
TGTGCCAGCAGTTTAACCGGGGGAGGGACAGGGCCCTACGAGCAGTACTTC,CASSLTGGGTGPYEQYF,TRBD1,.,TRBJ2-7,TRBV28,17
TGTGCCAGCGGCCCGACAGGGCCCTCCCGAGCAGGCACAGATACGCAGTATTTT,CASGPTGPSRAGTDTQYF,TRBD1,.,TRBJ2-3,TRBV28,18
TGTGCCAGTAATGATGGGGAGGGATCCTACAATGAGCAGTTCTTC,CASNDGEGSYNEQFF,TRBD2,.,TRBJ2-1,TRBV19,15
TGTGCCTGGAGTGCCCAGGGTGTAGGGGAGCAGTACTTC,CAWSAQGVGEQYF,.,.,TRBJ2-7,TRBV30,13